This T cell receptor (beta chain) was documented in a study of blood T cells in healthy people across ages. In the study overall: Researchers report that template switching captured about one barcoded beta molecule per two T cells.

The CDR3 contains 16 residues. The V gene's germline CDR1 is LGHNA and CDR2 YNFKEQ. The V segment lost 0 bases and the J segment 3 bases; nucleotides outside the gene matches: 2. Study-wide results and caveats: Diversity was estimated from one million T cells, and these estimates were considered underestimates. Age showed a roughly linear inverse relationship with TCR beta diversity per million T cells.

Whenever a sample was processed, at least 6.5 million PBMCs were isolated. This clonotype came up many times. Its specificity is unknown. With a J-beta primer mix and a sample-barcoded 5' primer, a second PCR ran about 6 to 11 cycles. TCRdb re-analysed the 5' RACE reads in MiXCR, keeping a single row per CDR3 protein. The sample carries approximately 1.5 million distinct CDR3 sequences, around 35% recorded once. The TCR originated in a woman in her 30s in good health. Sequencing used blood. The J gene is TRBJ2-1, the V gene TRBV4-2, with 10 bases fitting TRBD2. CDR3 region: CASSQEQREGYNEQFF. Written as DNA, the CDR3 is TGTGCCAGCAGCCAAGAACAGCGGGAGGGCTACAATGAGCAGTTCTTC.